The 14 T cell receptor beta chains given below trace back to one sample, sequenced in a study of T cell responses to AZD1222 COVID-19 vaccine. Sequenced by immunoSEQ multiplex PCR; TCRdb stores in-frame clones only, minus some. The repertoire includes about 140,000 clones, 90% to 95% of them detected once, and more than 0.7% sits in the top ten. This sample comprised peripheral blood, obtained on day 0 of MenACWY control vaccination. These receptors were obtained from an adult in good health.

The chain employs TRBV30 and TRBJ2-7, with D tentatively TRBD2 (5 bases). CDR3 length: 14 residues. Germline CDR1 and CDR2: GTSNPN and SVGIG (reference sequence). Trimming left V 0 bases short and J 1 base short, with 10 bases between. CDR3 region: CAWSVEGGSYEQYF. The CDR3 region has the DNA TGTGCCTGGAGTGTCGAGGGTGGATCCTACGAGCAGTACTTC.

J is TRBJ1-3 and V is TRBV28; no definite D call. V was shortened by 6 bases and J by 9 bases, with 18 bases between the two germline ends. In germline, CDR1 is MDHEN, CDR2 SYDVKM. This CDR3 has 14 amino acids. The CDR3 here is CASSTKREAGTIYF. The DNA of the CDR3 is TGTGCCAGCAGCACGAAACGGGAGGCAGGCACCATATATTTT.

The J gene is TRBJ2-1, the V gene TRBV15; unclear D gene. Germline loops: CDR1 LNHNV, CDR2 YYDKDF (reference sequence). Between the trimmed V and J ends, which lost 0 bases and 7 bases, there was a span of 10 bases. The CDR3 is 14 amino acids. CDR3 nucleotide sequence: TGTGCCACCAGCAGAGATCGAAGTGAAAATGAGCAGTTCTTC. Translating gives CATSRDRSENEQFF. Based on the CDR3 plus reference TRBV15 and TRBJ2-1, the full variable domain is DAMVIQNPRYQVTQFGKPVTLSCSQTLNHNVMYWYQQKSSQAPKLLFHYYDKDFNNEADTPDNFQSRRPNTSFCFLDIRSPGLGDTAMYLCATSRDRSENEQFFGPGTRLTVL.

The genes are TRBV9 and TRBJ2-3; 10 bases are a match to TRBD2. Germline V gives CDR1 SGDLS, CDR2 YYNGEE. The CDR3 sequence is 18 residues long. V gave up 3 bases and J gave up 4 bases; unmatched junction bases: 14. The CDR3 DNA sequence: TGTGCCAGCAGCGGCCGGGCCCCAGCGGGAGGGCGAGCAGATACGCAGTATTTT. Translated, it gives CASSGRAPAGGRADTQYF.

The gene calls are TRBV28 and TRBJ2-7; 11 positions agree with TRBD2. This CDR3 spans 12 amino acids. CDR1 MDHEN and CDR2 SYDVKM come from the germline V gene. V shed 2 bases, J shed 11 bases, and the junction held 2 bases outside the gene matches. The CDR3 loop is CASSLRGLAEYF. The CDR3 region has the DNA TGTGCCAGCAGTTTACGGGGACTAGCGGAGTACTTC.

The chain uses TRBV28 and TRBJ1-5; no firm D call. There are 15 residues in the CDR3. Trimming removed 3 bases at V and 7 bases at J, with 16 bases between. Germline loops: CDR1 MDHEN, CDR2 SYDVKM. CDR3 coding DNA: TGTGCCAGCAGTTTCAGTATGACCCCTGGACAGCCCCAGCATTTT. Its protein product is CASSFSMTPGQPQHF.

The chain has TRBV6-5 and TRBJ1-2; D is possibly TRBD1 (5 bases). CDR1 is MNHEY and CDR2 is SVGAGI in the germline V gene. CDR3 length: 13 amino acids. The V gene lost 2 bases and the J gene lost 8 bases, with 12 bases spanning the gap. CDR3 amino acids: CASSYTQGTGYTF. The CDR3 region has the DNA TGTGCCAGCAGTTACACCCAGGGTACGGGCTACACCTTC.

This clone has a single count. In DNA, the CDR3 is TGTGCCAGCAGTTTTAGGACAGGGGATGAAAAACTGTTTTTT. It translates to CASSFRTGDEKLFF. V gene TRBV7-4 combines with J gene TRBJ1-4; 9 nucleotides align to TRBD1. The CDR3 extends over 14 amino acids. V lost 6 bases to trimming and J lost 6 bases; unmatched junction nucleotides: 5. Germline V lookup: CDR1 SGHVT, CDR2 SQSDAQ.

V and J are TRBV2 and TRBJ2-5, with 12 bases that match TRBD2. From germline, CDR1 is SNHLY and CDR2 FYNNEI. V trimming: 2 bases; J trimming: 8 bases; junction bases outside the gene matches: 6. The CDR3 extends over 15 amino acids. In DNA, the CDR3 is TGTGCCAGCAGTGAATCCCTAGCGGGGGGGGCTACCCAGTACTTC. Its protein product is CASSESLAGGATQYF.

As regards this clone: Other DNA sequences within the sample encode an identical CDR3. V is TRBV9 and J is TRBJ1-2, with 7 bases matching TRBD1. V lost 0 bases to trimming and J lost 5 bases; unmatched junction nucleotides: 1. The CDR3 consists of 13 residues. Germline V gene sequence: CDR1 SGDLS, CDR2 YYNGEE. CDR3 nucleotides: TGTGCCAGCAGCGTAGGACAGGGATATGGCTACACCTTC. Translating gives CASSVGQGYGYTF.

This chain links TRBV20-1 with TRBJ2-5, with 10 bases matching TRBD1. Looked up from germline, CDR1 is DFQATT and CDR2 is SNEGSKA (reference sequence). Trimming at V came to 3 bases and at J to 3 bases, leaving 7 bases not matched to a gene. This CDR3 has 15 residues. The CDR3 bases are TGCAGTGCTAGTAGGGACAGGGGTCGAGAAGAGACCCAGTACTTC. This sequence encodes CSASRDRGREETQYF.

This clone was recorded once. The chain has TRBV5-6 and TRBJ1-2, with D perhaps matching TRBD1 (5 bases). Germline-derived CDR1 and CDR2 are SGHDT and YYEEEE. Trimming took off 1 base at V and 4 bases at J, with 14 bases between the two ends. CDR3 length: 15 amino acids. The CDR3 is CASSLWGGDPYGYTF. CDR3 in DNA: TGTGCCAGCAGCTTGTGGGGAGGGGACCCCTATGGCTACACCTTC.

The chain couples TRBV12-3 or TRBV12-4 to TRBJ1-2; a weak D match, TRBD1 (6 bases). V was trimmed by 6 bases and J by 9 bases, leaving 17 bases between them. The CDR3 length is 13 residues. The CDR3 DNA follows: TGTGCCAGCAGGTCTACAGGGCCTAGTCGCTACACCTTC. It is translated as CASRSTGPSRYTF.

The chain links TRBV20-1 to TRBJ1-5, with D possibly matching TRBD1 (6 bases). Germline lookup yields CDR1 DFQATT and CDR2 SNEGSKA (reference sequence). This CDR3 is built from 13 residues. V was pared by 3 bases and J by 4 bases, with 10 bases between. Written as DNA, the CDR3 is TGCAGTGCTAGTCGGGACACAAATCAGCCCCAGCATTTT. Residues: CSASRDTNQPQHF.